A selection of T cell receptor beta chains follows, all from one sample in a study of Graves' ophthalmopathy and Graves' hyperthyroidism. TCRdb passed the multiplex PCR reads through MiXCR, listing each CDR3 protein once. The table lists under 200,000 distinct CDR3 sequences, 30% to 45% of them singletons. Sequencing input: peripheral blood. The source is a woman in her 40s with Graves' ophthalmopathy. The CDR3 runs from the conserved cysteine through the conserved F or W. The D gene is left open where the match is weak. Size tells how often a clone was seen (once, few, many) or the class of an expanded clone, and some rows leave it out.

d_gene: .
j_gene: TRBJ2-7
abundance: .
v_gene: TRBV28
CDR3nt: TGTGCCAGCAGAACAACAGGGTCCCTCTCCTACGAGCAGTACTTC
CDR3aa: CASRTTGSLSYEQYF

d_gene: .
j_gene: TRBJ2-5
abundance: .
v_gene: TRBV28
CDR3nt: TGTGCCAGCAGTGGGAAGTTAGGGGTGCTAGAGACCCAGTACTTC
CDR3aa: CASSGKLGVLETQYF

d_gene: .
j_gene: TRBJ2-7
abundance: many
v_gene: TRBV28
CDR3nt: TGTGCCAGCACCATAGGGGAATACGAGCAGTACTTC
CDR3aa: CASTIGEYEQYF

d_gene: TRBD1
j_gene: TRBJ2-4
abundance: .
v_gene: TRBV6-1
CDR3nt: TGTGCCAGCAGGCATCCGGGACAGGGTACCAAAAACATTCAGTACTTC
CDR3aa: CASRHPGQGTKNIQYF

d_gene: .
j_gene: TRBJ1-2
abundance: .
v_gene: TRBV6-1
CDR3nt: TGTGCCAGCACCAAGCTCACGGCAGACTATGGCTACACCTTC
CDR3aa: CASTKLTADYGYTF

d_gene: TRBD1
j_gene: TRBJ1-5
abundance: many
v_gene: TRBV18
CDR3nt: TGTGCCAGCTCTACAGGGGACGATCAGCCCCAGCATTTT
CDR3aa: CASSTGDDQPQHF

d_gene: .
j_gene: TRBJ2-2
abundance: .
v_gene: TRBV12-3/TRBV12-4
CDR3nt: TGTGCCAGCAGTCCCCCCTCCACCGGGGAGCTGTTTTTT
CDR3aa: CASSPPSTGELFF

d_gene: .
j_gene: TRBJ2-7
abundance: many
v_gene: TRBV2
CDR3nt: TGTGCCAGCAGTGACTGGACTATAACCTACGAGCAGTACTTC
CDR3aa: CASSDWTITYEQYF

d_gene: .
j_gene: TRBJ2-1
abundance: .
v_gene: TRBV27
CDR3nt: TGTGCCAGCAGTTTTCAACGGGACAATGAGCAGTTCTTC
CDR3aa: CASSFQRDNEQFF

d_gene: .
j_gene: TRBJ1-3
abundance: many
v_gene: TRBV10-3
CDR3nt: TGTGCCATCAGTGAGTCGTGGGACTCTGGAAACACCATATATTTT
CDR3aa: CAISESWDSGNTIYF

d_gene: .
j_gene: TRBJ1-5
abundance: many
v_gene: TRBV20-1
CDR3nt: TGCAGTGCTCTCTGGGGCAATCAGCCCCAGCATTTT
CDR3aa: CSALWGNQPQHF

d_gene: TRBD2
j_gene: TRBJ2-5
abundance: .
v_gene: TRBV20-1
CDR3nt: TGCAGTGCTAGTGGACTAGCGGTCCAGGAGACCCAGTACTTC
CDR3aa: CSASGLAVQETQYF

d_gene: TRBD2
j_gene: TRBJ2-7
abundance: .
v_gene: TRBV24-1
CDR3nt: TGTGCCACCAGTGATTTGCGGGGGGGGATCTACGAGCAGTACTTC
CDR3aa: CATSDLRGGIYEQYF

d_gene: .
j_gene: TRBJ1-1
abundance: .
v_gene: TRBV20-1
CDR3nt: TGCAGTGCTAGAGATACGGGGCGCACTGAAGCTTTCTTT
CDR3aa: CSARDTGRTEAFF

d_gene: TRBD1
j_gene: TRBJ1-2
abundance: many
v_gene: TRBV5-1
CDR3nt: TGCGCCAGCAGCTTGGGGACCGGGACAGGGCGATATGGCTACACCTTC
CDR3aa: CASSLGTGTGRYGYTF

d_gene: .
j_gene: TRBJ1-6
abundance: many
v_gene: TRBV12-3/TRBV12-4
CDR3nt: TGTGCCAGCAGTTTATCAGCAGTTCCTAATTCACCCCTCCACTTT
CDR3aa: CASSLSAVPNSPLHF

d_gene: .
j_gene: TRBJ1-1
abundance: many
v_gene: TRBV5-1
CDR3nt: TGCGCCAGCAGCTTGGGGGTGGGACCGGAGGAAGCTTTCTTT
CDR3aa: CASSLGVGPEEAFF

d_gene: TRBD1
j_gene: TRBJ1-5
abundance: many
v_gene: TRBV6-5
CDR3nt: TGTGCCAGCCGGCGGACAGGGGGTTTGAGTCAGCCCCAGCATTTT
CDR3aa: CASRRTGGLSQPQHF

d_gene: TRBD1
j_gene: TRBJ1-2
abundance: many
v_gene: TRBV2
CDR3nt: TGTGCCAGCAGTGCCCAGGGGGCTAACTATGGCTACACCTTC
CDR3aa: CASSAQGANYGYTF

d_gene: .
j_gene: TRBJ2-2
abundance: many
v_gene: TRBV6-5
CDR3nt: TGTGCCAGCAGCGCTGAAGGGATTACCGGGGAGCTGTTTTTT
CDR3aa: CASSAEGITGELFF

d_gene: TRBD2
j_gene: TRBJ2-2
abundance: many
v_gene: TRBV9
CDR3nt: TGTGCCAGCAGCCCCCGGACTAGTGGGACCGGGGAGCTGTTTTTT
CDR3aa: CASSPRTSGTGELFF

d_gene: .
j_gene: TRBJ1-2
abundance: .
v_gene: TRBV7-2
CDR3nt: TGTGCCAGCAGCTTAGATACCGACTCTGGCTACACCTTC
CDR3aa: CASSLDTDSGYTF

d_gene: .
j_gene: TRBJ2-2
abundance: many
v_gene: TRBV4-1
CDR3nt: TGCGCCAGCAGCCAGATTGCCCTTAACACCGGGGAGCTGTTTTTT
CDR3aa: CASSQIALNTGELFF

d_gene: .
j_gene: TRBJ2-5
abundance: few
v_gene: TRBV28
CDR3nt: TGTGTCAGCAGTTTATGGCGGGAACGGCGGGAGACCCAGTACTTC
CDR3aa: CVSSLWRERRETQYF

d_gene: .
j_gene: TRBJ2-1
abundance: many
v_gene: TRBV7-2
CDR3nt: TGTGCCAGCAGCTCTTGGCAGGGCTCCAGTAATGAGCAGTTCTTC
CDR3aa: CASSSWQGSSNEQFF

d_gene: .
j_gene: TRBJ2-5
abundance: many
v_gene: TRBV7-2
CDR3nt: TGTGCCAGCAGCTTAGTTTTGGCAGAGACCCAGTACTTC
CDR3aa: CASSLVLAETQYF

d_gene: TRBD2
j_gene: TRBJ2-7
abundance: .
v_gene: TRBV12-3/TRBV12-4
CDR3nt: TGTGCCAGCAGTCACCGTGGGACTAGCGGGAGAAACGAGCAGTACTTC
CDR3aa: CASSHRGTSGRNEQYF

d_gene: .
j_gene: TRBJ2-5
abundance: .
v_gene: TRBV12-3/TRBV12-4
CDR3nt: TGTGCCAGCAGTTTAGCGAGTGGTGGGGGCGAGACCCAGTACTTC
CDR3aa: CASSLASGGGETQYF

d_gene: .
j_gene: TRBJ2-5
abundance: many
v_gene: TRBV19
CDR3nt: TGTGCCAGTAGCATGCAGGGGTACCAAGAGACCCAGTACTTC
CDR3aa: CASSMQGYQETQYF

d_gene: TRBD1
j_gene: TRBJ1-2
abundance: many
v_gene: TRBV27
CDR3nt: TGTGCCAGCAGTTTTTCGGCAGGGGGCCACTATGGCTACACCTTC
CDR3aa: CASSFSAGGHYGYTF

d_gene: .
j_gene: TRBJ1-5
abundance: many
v_gene: TRBV5-1
CDR3nt: TGCGCCAGCAGCTTGATAAGCAATCAGCCCCAGCATTTT
CDR3aa: CASSLISNQPQHF

d_gene: TRBD2
j_gene: TRBJ2-5
abundance: once
v_gene: TRBV15
CDR3nt: TGTGCCACCAGCAGACGGACTAGCGGAGGGGGTGAGACCCAGTACTTC
CDR3aa: CATSRRTSGGGETQYF

d_gene: .
j_gene: TRBJ2-5
abundance: many
v_gene: TRBV29-1
CDR3nt: TGCAGCGTTGTTTTCAGACAAGAGACCCAGTACTTC
CDR3aa: CSVVFRQETQYF

d_gene: .
j_gene: TRBJ2-5
abundance: .
v_gene: TRBV12-3/TRBV12-4
CDR3nt: TGTGCCAGCAGTCTGGCTGGGGTTACTGAGACCCAGTACTTC
CDR3aa: CASSLAGVTETQYF

d_gene: .
j_gene: TRBJ1-1
abundance: many
v_gene: TRBV18
CDR3nt: TGTGCCAGCTCACAGGGGGAGGCTGAAGCTTTCTTT
CDR3aa: CASSQGEAEAFF

d_gene: .
j_gene: TRBJ2-2
abundance: many
v_gene: TRBV19
CDR3nt: TGTGCCAGTAGTCCACATCCGCGGGACCAACCGCGGGAGCTGTTTTTT
CDR3aa: CASSPHPRDQPRELFF

d_gene: TRBD1
j_gene: TRBJ2-7
abundance: .
v_gene: TRBV6-5
CDR3nt: TGTGCCAGCAGTTACACCCCGGACAGGGGGGGCTACGAGCAGTACTTC
CDR3aa: CASSYTPDRGGYEQYF

d_gene: TRBD1
j_gene: TRBJ1-1
abundance: .
v_gene: TRBV11-2
CDR3nt: TGTGCCAGCAGCTCTTCGGGACAGGGGGCTGAAGCTTTCTTT
CDR3aa: CASSSSGQGAEAFF

d_gene: .
j_gene: TRBJ1-2
abundance: many
v_gene: TRBV6-2/TRBV6-3
CDR3nt: TGTGCCAGCAGTTACGGTAGCTACGGCTATGGCTACACCTTC
CDR3aa: CASSYGSYGYGYTF

d_gene: .
j_gene: TRBJ2-7
abundance: .
v_gene: TRBV28
CDR3nt: TGTGCCAGCAGTTTAACCCAGAGGGGGCGGGAGGCCGAGCAGTACTTC
CDR3aa: CASSLTQRGREAEQYF

d_gene: .
j_gene: TRBJ2-7
abundance: many
v_gene: TRBV20-1
CDR3nt: TGCAGTGCTAGAGAATTCCTGGGTGGCTACGAGCAGTACTTC
CDR3aa: CSAREFLGGYEQYF

d_gene: .
j_gene: TRBJ1-1
abundance: many
v_gene: TRBV25-1
CDR3nt: TGTGCCAGCAGCCCGGCGGGGAACACTGAAGCTTTCTTT
CDR3aa: CASSPAGNTEAFF